The sequence of this TCR beta chain was determined in a study of control samples from healthy donors and cancer patients. Sequencing was performed with immunoSEQ multiplex PCR; in TCRdb, only in-frame clones are kept and a portion is missing. This repertoire shows some 100,000 clones, about 88% found once; its top ten account for 18%. In germline, CDR1 is SEHNR, CDR2 FQNEAQ (reference sequence). V lost 5 bases to trimming and J lost 6 bases; unmatched junction nucleotides: 12. The CDR3 totals 15 residues. This chain connects TRBV7-9 to TRBJ2-5; 7 bases align to TRBD2. Source material: blood. This receptor was taken from a woman aged 45-65 years in good health. This CDR3 reads CASSPRGGAVQTQYF. The CDR3 DNA reads TGTGCCAGCAGCCCGAGGGGAGGGGCTGTACAGACCCAGTACTTC.